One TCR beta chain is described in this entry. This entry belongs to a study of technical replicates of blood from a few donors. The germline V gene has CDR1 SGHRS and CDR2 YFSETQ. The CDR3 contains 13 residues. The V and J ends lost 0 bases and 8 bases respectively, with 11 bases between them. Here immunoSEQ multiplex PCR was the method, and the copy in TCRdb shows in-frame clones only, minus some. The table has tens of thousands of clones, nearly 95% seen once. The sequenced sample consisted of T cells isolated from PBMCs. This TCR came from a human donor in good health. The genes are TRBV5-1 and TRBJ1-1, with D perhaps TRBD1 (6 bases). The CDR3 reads CASSLVPGQEAFF. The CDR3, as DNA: TGCGCCAGCAGCTTGGTACCGGGACAAGAAGCTTTCTTT.